This is a list of T cell receptor beta chains from one sample in a study of CD8+ T cells in alopecia areata. Sequencing was performed with immunoSEQ multiplex PCR; in TCRdb, only in-frame clones are kept and a portion is missing. This sample has some 110,000 clones, with about 61% found just once. Sequenced here: CD8+ T cells sorted from blood, sampled at week 4, from a patient treated with tofacitinib. Receptors originate from a human donor with alopecia areata. Both conserved end residues are part of each CDR3. The order of the fields is clone size, V gene, J gene, D gene, CDR3 DNA, CDR3 protein. D genes are given only for firm matches. Size values are once, few and many counts, or a class for expanded clones, and some rows have none.

clone_size: NA; v_call: TRBV7-9; j_call: TRBJ2-7; d_call: TRBD2; cdr3_nt: TGTGCCAGCAGCACGAGCGGGGGGGCCTCCCACGAGCAGTACTTC; cdr3_aa: CASSTSGGASHEQYF
clone_size: NA; v_call: TRBV7-9; j_call: TRBJ1-1; d_call: NA; cdr3_nt: TGTGCCCAGGACCTAAACACTGAAGCTTTCTTT; cdr3_aa: CAQDLNTEAFF
clone_size: NA; v_call: TRBV10-3; j_call: TRBJ2-2; d_call: TRBD1; cdr3_nt: TGTGCCATCAGTGACCCGGGACAGTTACCGAACACCGGGGAGCTGTTTTTT; cdr3_aa: CAISDPGQLPNTGELFF
clone_size: few; v_call: TRBV4-1; j_call: TRBJ2-3; d_call: NA; cdr3_nt: TGCGCCAGCGAAAGGGGGGCCTTTGGCACAGATACGCAGTATTTT; cdr3_aa: CASERGAFGTDTQYF
clone_size: NA; v_call: TRBV30; j_call: TRBJ2-3; d_call: NA; cdr3_nt: TGTGCCTGGACGAGGCCCCCCGACCCCGATACGCAGTATTTT; cdr3_aa: CAWTRPPDPDTQYF
clone_size: NA; v_call: TRBV30; j_call: TRBJ1-2; d_call: NA; cdr3_nt: TGTGCCTGGAGTTTCGACAGTAACTATGGCTACACCTTC; cdr3_aa: CAWSFDSNYGYTF
clone_size: NA; v_call: TRBV30; j_call: TRBJ2-1; d_call: NA; cdr3_nt: TGTGCCTGGAGTTCTGGACATAGGAATGAGCAGTTCTTC; cdr3_aa: CAWSSGHRNEQFF
clone_size: NA; v_call: TRBV6-5; j_call: TRBJ1-2; d_call: TRBD1; cdr3_nt: TGTGCCAGCAGTGACAGGGAGGATTGGGGCTACACCTTC; cdr3_aa: CASSDREDWGYTF
clone_size: once; v_call: TRBV29-1; j_call: TRBJ2-3; d_call: NA; cdr3_nt: TGCAGCGTTGAGGGAGGAGATACGCAGTATTTT; cdr3_aa: CSVEGGDTQYF
clone_size: NA; v_call: TRBV9; j_call: TRBJ2-5; d_call: NA; cdr3_nt: TGTGCCAGCAGCGTCGACACACAAGAGACCCAGTACTTC; cdr3_aa: CASSVDTQETQYF
clone_size: NA; v_call: TRBV5-1; j_call: TRBJ2-5; d_call: TRBD2; cdr3_nt: TGCGCCAGCAGCTTGGTTGGTAGCGGGGACCAAGAGACCCAGTACTTC; cdr3_aa: CASSLVGSGDQETQYF
clone_size: few; v_call: TRBV19; j_call: TRBJ1-2; d_call: NA; cdr3_nt: TGTGCCAGTAGTGTCAGGGACACCTATGGCTACACCTTC; cdr3_aa: CASSVRDTYGYTF
clone_size: NA; v_call: TRBV7-9; j_call: TRBJ2-1; d_call: NA; cdr3_nt: TGTGCCAGCAGCTTAGCCCCATCTAGAAATGAGCAGTTCTTC; cdr3_aa: CASSLAPSRNEQFF
clone_size: NA; v_call: TRBV28; j_call: TRBJ1-2; d_call: NA; cdr3_nt: TGTGCCAGCAGTGGAGACGGGGGTTCTGGCTACACCTTC; cdr3_aa: CASSGDGGSGYTF
clone_size: NA; v_call: TRBV7-9; j_call: TRBJ2-7; d_call: NA; cdr3_nt: TGTGCCAGCAGCGCCAAGCGACGTTACGAGCAGTACTTC; cdr3_aa: CASSAKRRYEQYF
clone_size: NA; v_call: TRBV29-1; j_call: TRBJ2-6; d_call: TRBD1; cdr3_nt: TGCAGCGTGAGAGACAGGGCTTCTGGGGCCAACGTCCTGACTTTC; cdr3_aa: CSVRDRASGANVLTF
clone_size: few; v_call: TRBV5-1; j_call: TRBJ2-3; d_call: NA; cdr3_nt: TGCGCCAGCAGCTTGGCATTCGGGACACTACTCACAGATACGCAGTATTTT; cdr3_aa: CASSLAFGTLLTDTQYF
clone_size: NA; v_call: TRBV30; j_call: TRBJ2-3; d_call: NA; cdr3_nt: TGTGCCTGGAGTGTACTTGTAGACACAGATACGCAGTATTTT; cdr3_aa: CAWSVLVDTDTQYF
clone_size: few; v_call: TRBV29-1; j_call: TRBJ2-7; d_call: NA; cdr3_nt: TGCAGCGTTGAAGTTTCACAGTCCCCCTACGAGCAGTACTTC; cdr3_aa: CSVEVSQSPYEQYF
clone_size: NA; v_call: TRBV6-1; j_call: TRBJ2-2; d_call: NA; cdr3_nt: TGTGCCAGCAGTAGGGACCTAGACACCGGGGAGCTGTTTTTT; cdr3_aa: CASSRDLDTGELFF
clone_size: NA; v_call: TRBV29-1; j_call: TRBJ2-7; d_call: NA; cdr3_nt: TGCAGCGTAACGGGACACGCAATATCCTACGAGCAGTACTTC; cdr3_aa: CSVTGHAISYEQYF
clone_size: once; v_call: TRBV7-9; j_call: TRBJ2-3; d_call: NA; cdr3_nt: TGTGCCAGCAGGTCTGAACGGGGGCCAGATACGCAGTATTTT; cdr3_aa: CASRSERGPDTQYF
clone_size: NA; v_call: TRBV13; j_call: TRBJ2-7; d_call: TRBD1; cdr3_nt: TGTGCCAGCAGGGGGACAGGGGAGTCCTACGAGCAGTACTTC; cdr3_aa: CASRGTGESYEQYF
clone_size: NA; v_call: TRBV5-1; j_call: TRBJ2-5; d_call: TRBD1; cdr3_nt: TGCGCCAGCAGCTTGCGTGGGACAGAGAAAGAGACCCAGTACTTC; cdr3_aa: CASSLRGTEKETQYF
clone_size: NA; v_call: TRBV29-1; j_call: TRBJ1-1; d_call: NA; cdr3_nt: TGCAGCGGTTTTCAGGAAGAAGGCACTGAAGCTTTCTTT; cdr3_aa: CSGFQEEGTEAFF
clone_size: NA; v_call: TRBV23-1; j_call: TRBJ2-5; d_call: NA; cdr3_nt: TGCGCCAGCAGTCAGACAGGACCCCAAGAGACCCAGTACTTC; cdr3_aa: CASSQTGPQETQYF
clone_size: few; v_call: TRBV2; j_call: TRBJ1-6; d_call: TRBD1; cdr3_nt: TGTGCCAGCGCAAAACCCTGGACAGGGTCCCTCGGACCCCAGGATTCACCCCTCCACTTT; cdr3_aa: CASAKPWTGSLGPQDSPLHF
clone_size: NA; v_call: TRBV14; j_call: TRBJ1-2; d_call: NA; cdr3_nt: TGTGCCAGCAGCGACGACGGGAGCTATGGCTACACCTTC; cdr3_aa: CASSDDGSYGYTF
clone_size: NA; v_call: TRBV7-9; j_call: TRBJ2-7; d_call: NA; cdr3_nt: TGTGCCAGCAGCTCCCCAGAGGGGGACGAGCAGTACTTC; cdr3_aa: CASSSPEGDEQYF
clone_size: once; v_call: TRBV5-1; j_call: TRBJ2-3; d_call: NA; cdr3_nt: TGCGCCAGCAGGGCCACAGATACGCAGTATTTT; cdr3_aa: CASRATDTQYF
clone_size: NA; v_call: TRBV10-3; j_call: TRBJ2-7; d_call: NA; cdr3_nt: TGTGCCATCAGTGAGGCGGAGGGCAGGGGGAACTACGAGCAGTACTTC; cdr3_aa: CAISEAEGRGNYEQYF
clone_size: NA; v_call: TRBV28; j_call: TRBJ2-7; d_call: NA; cdr3_nt: TGTGCCAGCAGTTTTGGCAGCTACGAGCAGTACTTC; cdr3_aa: CASSFGSYEQYF
clone_size: NA; v_call: TRBV5-1; j_call: TRBJ2-7; d_call: NA; cdr3_nt: TGCGCCAGCAGCTTGGCCTTGGCGGCCTGGGAGCAGTACTTC; cdr3_aa: CASSLALAAWEQYF
clone_size: NA; v_call: TRBV29-1; j_call: TRBJ2-5; d_call: NA; cdr3_nt: TGCAGCGTCGAAGGAGGGGTCCAAGAGACCCAGTACTTC; cdr3_aa: CSVEGGVQETQYF
clone_size: NA; v_call: TRBV2; j_call: TRBJ2-7; d_call: NA; cdr3_nt: TGTGCCAAGGGACTTCCCTACGAGCAGTACTTC; cdr3_aa: CAKGLPYEQYF
clone_size: NA; v_call: TRBV19; j_call: TRBJ1-1; d_call: NA; cdr3_nt: TGTGCCAGTAGCACACTGAACACTGAAGCTTTCTTT; cdr3_aa: CASSTLNTEAFF
clone_size: NA; v_call: TRBV30; j_call: TRBJ2-4; d_call: NA; cdr3_nt: TGTGCCTGGAGTGTAGGAGTGAGGCAGGGGGGAAACATTCAGTACTTC; cdr3_aa: CAWSVGVRQGGNIQYF
clone_size: few; v_call: TRBV29-1; j_call: TRBJ2-7; d_call: NA; cdr3_nt: TGCAGCGCCGTGAGAGTGGGCAGTGAGTCCTACGAGCAGTACTTC; cdr3_aa: CSAVRVGSESYEQYF
clone_size: NA; v_call: TRBV7-9; j_call: TRBJ1-1; d_call: NA; cdr3_nt: TGTGCCAGCAGCTTATGGACAGCCACCACTGAAGCTTTCTTT; cdr3_aa: CASSLWTATTEAFF
clone_size: NA; v_call: TRBV19; j_call: TRBJ1-1; d_call: NA; cdr3_nt: TGTGCCAGTAGTCCAGGGGTCACTGAAGCTTTCTTT; cdr3_aa: CASSPGVTEAFF
clone_size: NA; v_call: TRBV30; j_call: TRBJ2-7; d_call: NA; cdr3_nt: TGTGCCTGGAGTTCCGGGACAAGCTACGAGCAGTACTTC; cdr3_aa: CAWSSGTSYEQYF
clone_size: few; v_call: TRBV7-9; j_call: TRBJ2-3; d_call: NA; cdr3_nt: TGTGCCAGCAGCTTTCGACAGACCCCTCCTAGCACAGATACGCAGTATTTT; cdr3_aa: CASSFRQTPPSTDTQYF
clone_size: NA; v_call: TRBV29-1; j_call: TRBJ2-5; d_call: NA; cdr3_nt: TGCAGCGTTGAAAGGTTGGGAGAGTACCAAGAGACCCAGTACTTC; cdr3_aa: CSVERLGEYQETQYF
clone_size: NA; v_call: TRBV29-1; j_call: TRBJ1-1; d_call: NA; cdr3_nt: TGCAGCGTTGAGGCAGGCGGGAACACTGAAGCTTTCTTT; cdr3_aa: CSVEAGGNTEAFF
clone_size: NA; v_call: TRBV28; j_call: TRBJ2-3; d_call: TRBD2; cdr3_nt: TGTGCCAGCAGTACTGGGACTAGCCCCAGCACAGATACGCAGTATTTT; cdr3_aa: CASSTGTSPSTDTQYF
clone_size: NA; v_call: TRBV15; j_call: TRBJ2-5; d_call: NA; cdr3_nt: TGTGCCACCAGCAGAGTAGGGTCGGAGACCCAGTACTTC; cdr3_aa: CATSRVGSETQYF
clone_size: NA; v_call: TRBV25-1; j_call: TRBJ2-1; d_call: NA; cdr3_nt: TGTGCCAGCAGTGAATTGGTCAACAATGAGCAGTTCTTC; cdr3_aa: CASSELVNNEQFF
clone_size: few; v_call: TRBV29-1; j_call: TRBJ2-5; d_call: NA; cdr3_nt: TGCAGCGTTGAAGATGAGGTTAACCAAGAGACCCAGTACTTC; cdr3_aa: CSVEDEVNQETQYF
clone_size: NA; v_call: TRBV6-5; j_call: TRBJ1-4; d_call: NA; cdr3_nt: TGTGCCAGCAGTCCCGGACACGTTACGGAAGAAAAACTGTTTTTT; cdr3_aa: CASSPGHVTEEKLFF
clone_size: NA; v_call: TRBV7-9; j_call: TRBJ2-7; d_call: TRBD1; cdr3_nt: TGTGCCAGCAGCTCCCGGGACAGGGCTGGTGAGCAGTACTTC; cdr3_aa: CASSSRDRAGEQYF
clone_size: NA; v_call: TRBV15; j_call: TRBJ2-7; d_call: NA; cdr3_nt: TGTGCCACCAGCAGAGAGGGGGCTATCCCGGCGCAGTACTTC; cdr3_aa: CATSREGAIPAQYF
clone_size: NA; v_call: TRBV11-2; j_call: TRBJ1-6; d_call: TRBD1; cdr3_nt: TGTGCCAGCAGCACAAGCCCGGGACAGGAGGCGGGAAATTCACCCCTCCACTTT; cdr3_aa: CASSTSPGQEAGNSPLHF
clone_size: NA; v_call: TRBV27; j_call: TRBJ2-7; d_call: NA; cdr3_nt: TGTGCCAGCAGTTGGGGAGGAGAGCAGTACTTC; cdr3_aa: CASSWGGEQYF
clone_size: few; v_call: TRBV29-1; j_call: TRBJ2-6; d_call: NA; cdr3_nt: TGCAGCGTTCTAAGCTCTGGGGCCAACGTCCTGACTTTC; cdr3_aa: CSVLSSGANVLTF
clone_size: NA; v_call: TRBV30; j_call: TRBJ1-1; d_call: NA; cdr3_nt: TGTGCCTGGAGTGTACAGGGGAACACTGAAGCTTTCTTT; cdr3_aa: CAWSVQGNTEAFF
clone_size: once; v_call: TRBV27; j_call: TRBJ1-1; d_call: NA; cdr3_nt: TGTGCCAGCTTCAGGGTGAACACTGAAGCTTTCTTT; cdr3_aa: CASFRVNTEAFF
clone_size: NA; v_call: TRBV28; j_call: TRBJ2-7; d_call: NA; cdr3_nt: TGTGCCAGCAGTGCGTACTACGAGCAGTACTTC; cdr3_aa: CASSAYYEQYF
clone_size: NA; v_call: TRBV30; j_call: TRBJ1-2; d_call: NA; cdr3_nt: TGTGCCTGGAGTGAGGGTGGGGTCTATGGCTACACCTTC; cdr3_aa: CAWSEGGVYGYTF